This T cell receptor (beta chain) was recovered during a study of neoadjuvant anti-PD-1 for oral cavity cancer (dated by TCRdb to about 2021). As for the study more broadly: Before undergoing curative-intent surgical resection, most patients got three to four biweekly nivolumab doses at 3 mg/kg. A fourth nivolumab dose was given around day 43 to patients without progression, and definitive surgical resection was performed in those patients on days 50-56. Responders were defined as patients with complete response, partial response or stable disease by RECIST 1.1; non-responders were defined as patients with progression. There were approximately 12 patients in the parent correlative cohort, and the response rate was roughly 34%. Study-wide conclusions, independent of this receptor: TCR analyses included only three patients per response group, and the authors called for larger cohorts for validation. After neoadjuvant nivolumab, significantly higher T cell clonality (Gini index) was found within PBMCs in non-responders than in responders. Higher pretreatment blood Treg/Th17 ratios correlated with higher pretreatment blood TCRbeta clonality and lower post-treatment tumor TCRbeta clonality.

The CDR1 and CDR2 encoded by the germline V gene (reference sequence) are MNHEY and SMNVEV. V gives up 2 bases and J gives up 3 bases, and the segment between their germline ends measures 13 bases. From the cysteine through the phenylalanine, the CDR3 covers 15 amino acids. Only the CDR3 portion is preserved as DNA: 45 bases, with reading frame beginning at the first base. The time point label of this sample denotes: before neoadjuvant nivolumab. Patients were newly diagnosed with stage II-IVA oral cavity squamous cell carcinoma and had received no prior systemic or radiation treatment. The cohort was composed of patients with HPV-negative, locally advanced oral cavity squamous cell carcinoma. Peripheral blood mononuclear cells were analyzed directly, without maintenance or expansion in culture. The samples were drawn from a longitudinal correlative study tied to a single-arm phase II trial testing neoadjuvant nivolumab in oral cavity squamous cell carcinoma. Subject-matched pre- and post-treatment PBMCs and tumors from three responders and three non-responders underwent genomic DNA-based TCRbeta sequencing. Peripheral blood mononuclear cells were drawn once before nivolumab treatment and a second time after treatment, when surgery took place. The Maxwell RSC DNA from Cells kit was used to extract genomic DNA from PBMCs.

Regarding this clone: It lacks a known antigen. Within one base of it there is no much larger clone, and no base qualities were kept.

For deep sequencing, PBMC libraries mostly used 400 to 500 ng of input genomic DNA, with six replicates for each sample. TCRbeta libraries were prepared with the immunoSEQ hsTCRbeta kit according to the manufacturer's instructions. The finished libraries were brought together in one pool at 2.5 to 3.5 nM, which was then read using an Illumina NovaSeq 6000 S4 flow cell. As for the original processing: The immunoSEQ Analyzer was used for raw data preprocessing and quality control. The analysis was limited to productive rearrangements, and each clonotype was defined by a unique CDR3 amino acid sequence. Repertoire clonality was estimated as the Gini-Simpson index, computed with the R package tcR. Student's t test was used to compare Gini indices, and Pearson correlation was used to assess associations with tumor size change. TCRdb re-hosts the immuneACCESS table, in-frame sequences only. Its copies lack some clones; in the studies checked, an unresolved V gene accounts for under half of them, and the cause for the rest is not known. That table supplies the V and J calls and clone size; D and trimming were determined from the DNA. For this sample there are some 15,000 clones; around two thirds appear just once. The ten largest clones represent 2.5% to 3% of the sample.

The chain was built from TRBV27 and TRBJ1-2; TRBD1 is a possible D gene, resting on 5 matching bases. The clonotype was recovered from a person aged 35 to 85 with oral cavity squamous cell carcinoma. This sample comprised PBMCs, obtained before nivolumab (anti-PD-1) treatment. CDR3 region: CASSLAGAGYYGYTF. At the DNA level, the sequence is TGTGCCAGCAGTTTAGCCGGGGCCGGTTACTATGGCTACACCTTC.